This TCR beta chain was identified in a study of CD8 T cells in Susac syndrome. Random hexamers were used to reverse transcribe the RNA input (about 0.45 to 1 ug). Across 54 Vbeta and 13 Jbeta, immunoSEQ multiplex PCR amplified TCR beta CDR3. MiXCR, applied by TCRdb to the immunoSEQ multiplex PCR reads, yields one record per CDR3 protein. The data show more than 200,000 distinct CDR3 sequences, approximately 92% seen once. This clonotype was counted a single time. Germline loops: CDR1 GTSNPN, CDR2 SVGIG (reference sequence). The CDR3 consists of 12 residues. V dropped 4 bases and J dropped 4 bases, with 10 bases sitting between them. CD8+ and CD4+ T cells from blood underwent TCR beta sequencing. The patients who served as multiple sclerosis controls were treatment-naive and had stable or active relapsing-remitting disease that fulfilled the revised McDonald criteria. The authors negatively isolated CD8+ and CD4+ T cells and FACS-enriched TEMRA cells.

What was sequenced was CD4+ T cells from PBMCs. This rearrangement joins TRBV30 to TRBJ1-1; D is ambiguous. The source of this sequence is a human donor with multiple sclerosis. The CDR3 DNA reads TGTGCCTGGACATTGGGGAGCACTGAAGCTTTCTTT. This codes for CAWTLGSTEAFF.